This TCR beta chain was obtained from a study of vaccination effects on CD4 cells after COVID-19. Measured with immunoSEQ multiplex PCR; TCRdb has only the in-frame clones, and not every one. The sample holds around 75,000 clones, 73% seen once. Viral peptide pools were used in the ViraFEST assay to expand antigen-specific CD4+ T cells, and sequencing came afterward. Scientists isolated CD4+ T cells after a roughly ten-day culture period ended. The infection with SARS-CoV-2 (confirmed by PCR) occurred in this person between March and December 2020. This CDR3 has 13 amino acids. Between the trimmed V and J ends, which lost 5 bases and 3 bases, there was a span of 9 bases. Germline V lookup: CDR1 SGHAT, CDR2 FQNNGV. Concerning this clone itself: The target antigen is unknown.

This chain connects TRBV11-2 to TRBJ2-3; D gene unclear. The source material was CD4+ T cells from PBMCs cultured with HIV peptides, sampled before COVID-19 vaccination. Stated subset: HIV-1 Nef peptide pool negative control/reference culture. This sequence was found in a human donor who had a prior SARS-CoV-2 infection. This CDR3 is CASSQPGTDTQYF. In nucleotides, the CDR3 is TGTGCCAGCAGCCAGCCCGGGACAGATACGCAGTATTTT. Full variable domain (missing parts from reference TRBV11-2 and TRBJ2-3): EAGVAQSPRYKIIEKRQSVAFWCNPISGHATLYWYQQILGQGPKLLIQFQNNGVVDDSQLPKDRFSAERLKGVDSTLKIQPAKLEDSAVYLCASSQPGTDTQYFGPGTRLTVL.